The sequence of this TCR beta chain was determined in a study of human T cells and chemical hapten exposure. Time point reported: patch test 1, 2 weeks after DPC sensitization. Treatment defined: therapeutic diphenylcyclopropenone sensitization with weekly scalp DPC. This clonotype has just a few counts. Its matching antigen is unknown. The CDR3 is 12 amino acids. Deletions cut 0 bases from V and 13 bases from J, with 11 bases between. Per the germline V gene, CDR1 is MNHNS and CDR2 is SASEGT. In TCRdb, the RACE reads were re-called with MiXCR into one record per CDR3 protein. The table records around 110,000 distinct CDR3 sequences, around an eighth of them present only once. Regarding the study as a whole: More PT1 expanded TCRs went with higher patch test scores.

The source of this sequence is a woman aged 45-65 years with alopecia areata. Some clones in this sample may be carry-over from other donors' samples. This specimen consisted of whole blood, obtained in connection with sensitization to the hapten diphenylcyclopropenone (DPC). J is TRBJ2-3 and V is TRBV6-1, with a tentative D call TRBD2 (5 bases). The CDR3 reads CASSEARRVEYF. The CDR3 nucleotides read TGTGCCAGCAGTGAAGCGAGGCGGGTCGAGTATTTT.